Listed below are T cell receptor beta chains from one sample, sequenced in a study of blood T cell repertoires in COVID-19. Sequencing was performed with immunoSEQ multiplex PCR; in TCRdb, only in-frame clones are kept and a portion is missing. The sample shows almost 40,000 clones, approximately 85% of them seen only once. Sequenced: peripheral blood. The origin of the receptors is a man aged 55 to 70 with acute or convalescent COVID-19. Each CDR3 is given with its conserved first and last residue. D genes are given only for firm matches. Not all rows give a size; the values are once, few, many and, for expanded clones, a class.

>-|TRBJ1-1|-|TRBV21-1
TGTGCCAGCAGCAAAGAGGGCGGCCGACGGGGAGCTTTCTTT
CASSKEGGRRGAFF
>-|TRBJ1-1|-|TRBV14
TGTGCCAGCAGCCAAGCAATGAGATCGGAAGCTTTCTTT
CASSQAMRSEAFF
>TRBD2|TRBJ2-1|once|TRBV19
TGTGCCAGTAGTACCGGCGGACTAGTCTTCGATGAGCAGTTCTTC
CASSTGGLVFDEQFF
>TRBD2|TRBJ2-1|-|TRBV6-5
TGTGCCAGCAGGCTAGCGGGGGGCTCCTACAATGAGCAGTTCTTC
CASRLAGGSYNEQFF
>-|TRBJ1-1|-|TRBV7-9
TGTGCCAGCAGCTTAGGGACAGCAAACACTGAAGCTTTCTTT
CASSLGTANTEAFF
>-|TRBJ2-5|-|TRBV5-1
TGCGCCAGCAGATACCCTGGTAGCGTGGAGACCCAGTACTTC
CASRYPGSVETQYF
>TRBD1|TRBJ1-1|-|TRBV9
TGTGCCAGCAGCGCACAGGGGGCCGGGACTGAAGCTTTCTTT
CASSAQGAGTEAFF
>-|TRBJ1-2|-|TRBV5-4
TGTGCCAGCAGCTACGGCCAGGATAATGGCTACACCTTC
CASSYGQDNGYTF
>TRBD2|TRBJ2-7|-|TRBV6-5
TGTGCCAGCAGTTACGCGGGGGGGAACTCCTACGAGCAGTACTTC
CASSYAGGNSYEQYF
>-|TRBJ2-5|-|TRBV5-1
TGCGCCAGCAGCCGACTAGTGGGGGGCCAAGAGACCCAGTACTTC
CASSRLVGGQETQYF
>TRBD1|TRBJ2-2|few|TRBV19
TGTGCCAGCGGCCAGACAGGGGCCGGGGAGCTGTTTTTT
CASGQTGAGELFF
>-|TRBJ2-5|-|TRBV30
TGTGCCTGGAGTCCGCCCGGCAGGGAGACCCAGTACTTC
CAWSPPGRETQYF
>-|TRBJ1-1|-|TRBV10-3
TGTGCCATCAGTGAGTCCCTCACTGAAGCTTTCTTT
CAISESLTEAFF
>TRBD1|TRBJ2-7|-|TRBV10-1
TGCGCCACTCTAGGACAGGACTCCTACGAGCAGTACTTC
CATLGQDSYEQYF
>-|TRBJ2-3|-|TRBV3-1/TRBV3-2
TGTGCCAGCAGCCCAAGCCTGGGCACAGATACGCAGTATTTT
CASSPSLGTDTQYF
>-|TRBJ2-3|-|TRBV12-1
TGTGCCAGCAGCTTTGTCGAGCGGGAGGGCGACACAGATACGCAGTATTTT
CASSFVEREGDTDTQYF
>TRBD2|TRBJ2-3|-|TRBV18
TGTGCCAGCTCACCCCCGGGACTAGCGGGAGGAGATACGCAGTATTTT
CASSPPGLAGGDTQYF
>TRBD1|TRBJ1-2|few|TRBV27
TGTGCCAGCAGTTGGGGACAGGGCGACTATGGCTACACCTTC
CASSWGQGDYGYTF
>TRBD2|TRBJ2-1|-|TRBV7-8
TGTGCCAGCAGCTTACTAGCGGGGGGCAAGTACAATGAGCAGTTCTTC
CASSLLAGGKYNEQFF
>TRBD1|TRBJ1-5|once|TRBV18
TGTGCCAGCTCACCACCTGGGACAGCTTCCAATCAGCCCCAGCATTTT
CASSPPGTASNQPQHF
>-|TRBJ1-1|-|TRBV12-3/TRBV12-4
TGTGCCAGCAGTTTAGGACAGTACACTGAAGCTTTCTTT
CASSLGQYTEAFF
>-|TRBJ2-1|-|TRBV19
TGTGCCAGTAGTATAGACTCAAACCTAGTATCGGGCAATGAGCAGTTCTTC
CASSIDSNLVSGNEQFF
>TRBD1|TRBJ2-7|-|TRBV2
TGTGCCAGCAGTGGGACAGGGGGAGGCTACGAGCAGTACTTC
CASSGTGGGYEQYF
>-|TRBJ1-2|-|TRBV27
TGTGCCAGCAGTTTCTCAAGTCGAGGTCCAGTAGGCTACACCTTC
CASSFSSRGPVGYTF
>-|TRBJ2-7|-|TRBV19
TGTGCCAGTAGTACAGACCAGGGGTCCTACGAGCAGTACTTC
CASSTDQGSYEQYF
>TRBD1|TRBJ2-5|-|TRBV27
TGTGCCAGCAGAGCCGGGACAGGGGGCGTGGAGACCCAGTACTTC
CASRAGTGGVETQYF
>TRBD1|TRBJ1-3|-|TRBV19
TGTGCCAGTAGTTCACACAGGGGGAACACCATATATTTT
CASSSHRGNTIYF
>-|TRBJ2-7|-|TRBV28
TGTGCCAGCAGTTTCTCGACAGGCTCCTACGAGCAGTACTTC
CASSFSTGSYEQYF
>TRBD1|TRBJ2-7|-|TRBV5-1
TGCGCCAGCAGCTTGGGTGACAGGGCCTACGAGCAGTACTTC
CASSLGDRAYEQYF
>-|TRBJ2-3|-|TRBV2
TGTGCCAGCATGAGGCCAGGGGCATCGGATACGCAGTATTTT
CASMRPGASDTQYF
>TRBD2|TRBJ2-7|-|TRBV29-1
TGCAGCGTTGAAGGGACTAGCGGGGGGGCCTACGAGCAGTACTTC
CSVEGTSGGAYEQYF
>TRBD1|TRBJ2-2|-|TRBV12-3/TRBV12-4
TGTGCCAGCAGTCAGGGGGCCGGGGAGCTGTTTTTT
CASSQGAGELFF
>-|TRBJ1-1|few|TRBV19
TGTGCCAGTAGTACATACAGGGCTTGGACTGAAGCTTTCTTT
CASSTYRAWTEAFF
>-|TRBJ1-1|-|TRBV12-3/TRBV12-4
TGTGCCAGCAGTTTATCAAAGAACACTGAAGCTTTCTTT
CASSLSKNTEAFF
>-|TRBJ2-7|-|TRBV27
TGTGCCAGCAGTTTACTGGCTTCTCCCTACGAGCAGTACTTC
CASSLLASPYEQYF
>-|TRBJ2-5|-|TRBV6-5
TGTGCCAGCAGCAGAGCGGCGACGGGAGAGACCCAGTACTTC
CASSRAATGETQYF
>TRBD1|TRBJ1-5|-|TRBV24-1
TGTGCCACCAGTGACCCGGGACAGGGTGGCAATCAGCCCCAGCATTTT
CATSDPGQGGNQPQHF
>TRBD2|TRBJ2-1|-|TRBV11-2
TGTGCCAGCAGCCCCCGGGCTAGCGGGAGCCCCTACAATGAGCAGTTCTTC
CASSPRASGSPYNEQFF
>TRBD2|TRBJ2-3|-|TRBV5-5
TGTGCCAGCAGCTTGGTAGTGACTAGCGGGGGGGCCGCAGATACGCAGTATTTT
CASSLVVTSGGAADTQYF
>TRBD2|TRBJ2-7|-|TRBV28
TGTGCCAGCAGTCCACTAACCCTAGCGGGAGGCTACGAGCAGTACTTC
CASSPLTLAGGYEQYF
>-|TRBJ1-1|-|TRBV12-5
TGTGCTAGTGGTCTTCGCGGGGGCACTGAAGCTTTCTTT
CASGLRGGTEAFF
>-|TRBJ1-1|-|TRBV5-6
TGTGCCAGCAGCTTGGGGACAGAAGCTTTCTTT
CASSLGTEAFF
>TRBD2|TRBJ2-5|-|TRBV5-4
TGTGCCAGCAGCCTCATGGGGGAGGGGTTTGAAGAGACCCAGTACTTC
CASSLMGEGFEETQYF
>-|TRBJ2-4|few|TRBV5-1
TGCGCCAGCAGCTTGGCCAGAGCGTTAGCCAAAAACATTCAGTACTTC
CASSLARALAKNIQYF
>-|TRBJ1-1|-|TRBV28
TGTGCCAGCAGTTTACCTCTGAACACTGAAGCTTTCTTT
CASSLPLNTEAFF
>-|TRBJ2-3|-|TRBV2
TGTGCCAGCGGTTGGGCGGGATCTAGCACAGATACGCAGTATTTT
CASGWAGSSTDTQYF
>-|TRBJ2-2|-|TRBV18
TGTGCCAGCTCACCATTAGACGGGGAGCTGTTTTTT
CASSPLDGELFF
>TRBD1|TRBJ1-1|-|TRBV10-3
TGTGCCATCAGAGACAGGGACACTGAAGCTTTCTTT
CAIRDRDTEAFF
>-|TRBJ2-1|-|TRBV6-5
TGTGCCAGCGGGTCCCCACTAGCAGAGGGCAGGCAGTTCTTC
CASGSPLAEGRQFF
>TRBD2|TRBJ2-5|-|TRBV4-2
TGTGTCAGCAGCCAAGGGGGGGGACTAGGAGAAGAGACCCAGTACTTC
CVSSQGGGLGEETQYF
>TRBD1|TRBJ1-5|-|TRBV5-1
TGCGCCAGCAGCTTAGGGACAGCGAGGGGTCAGCCCCAGCATTTT
CASSLGTARGQPQHF
>-|TRBJ2-1|-|TRBV7-3
TGTGCCAGCAGCCCCCAAGGCCCGGGGTTGGAGCAGTTCTTC
CASSPQGPGLEQFF
>TRBD1|TRBJ2-5|-|TRBV6-1
TGTGCCAGCAGTGAAGCGACAGGGGCGGGCCAGTACTTC
CASSEATGAGQYF
>TRBD2|TRBJ2-7|once|TRBV5-1
TGCGCCAGCAGCTGGTCAGCTAGCGGGAGAAAAGCCCCCTACGAGCAGTACTTC
CASSWSASGRKAPYEQYF
>TRBD2|TRBJ2-3|-|TRBV4-1
TGCGCCAGCAGCCAAGGACTAGCGGGAGAGGGCGGCACAGATACGCAGTATTTT
CASSQGLAGEGGTDTQYF
>TRBD2|TRBJ2-7|few|TRBV4-1
TGCGCCAGCAGCCAAGAGGGGACTAGCGGAAGTAGGCTGAGCGAGCAGTACTTC
CASSQEGTSGSRLSEQYF
>-|TRBJ1-4|-|TRBV7-8
TGTGCCAGCAGCCGCTTAGAAAAACTGTTTTTT
CASSRLEKLFF